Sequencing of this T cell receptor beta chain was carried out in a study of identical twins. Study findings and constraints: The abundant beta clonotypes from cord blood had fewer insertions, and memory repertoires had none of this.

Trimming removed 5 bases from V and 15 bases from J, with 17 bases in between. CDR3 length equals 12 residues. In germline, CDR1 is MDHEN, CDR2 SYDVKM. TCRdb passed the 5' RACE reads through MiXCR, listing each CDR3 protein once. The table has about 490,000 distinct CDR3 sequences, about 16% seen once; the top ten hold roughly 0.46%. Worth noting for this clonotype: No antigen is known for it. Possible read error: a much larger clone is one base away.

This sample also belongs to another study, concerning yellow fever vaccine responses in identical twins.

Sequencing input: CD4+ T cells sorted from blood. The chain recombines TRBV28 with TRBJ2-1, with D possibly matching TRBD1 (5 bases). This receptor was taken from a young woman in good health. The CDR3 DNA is TGTGCCAGCAGTGCCCGACAGAACCCTCTGTTCTTC. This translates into CASSARQNPLFF.